This T cell receptor beta chain was documented in a study of blood T cell repertoires in COVID-19. Study in general: COVID-19 samples collected from the United States, Italy and Spain covered acute and convalescent phases. T cells, B-cell-depleted T cells, or PBMCs supplied cDNA or gDNA.

Method: immunoSEQ multiplex PCR; TCRdb's copy keeps in-frame clones and lacks some. The sample records about 77,000 clones, roughly 76% being singletons. This clone came up once. V dropped 4 bases and J dropped 5 bases, with 12 bases sitting between them. Germline V CDR1 and CDR2: GTSNPN, SVGIG (reference sequence). CDR3 length equals 13 residues. The sequence was obtained from a man in his sixties or seventies with active or convalescent COVID-19. The sequenced sample was peripheral blood. The rearrangement links TRBV30 to TRBJ1-5; maybe TRBD1 (6 bases). CDR3 sequence reads: CAWNRASDQPQHF. The CDR3 region has the DNA TGTGCCTGGAACAGGGCCTCGGATCAGCCCCAGCATTTT.